The 32 T cell receptor beta chains below come from one sample, sequenced in a study of cytomegalovirus exposure and HLA in healthy donors. Primers: 60 Vbeta forward and 13 Jbeta reverse. This table comes from immunoSEQ multiplex PCR, and its TCRdb copy is limited to in-frame clones, with some not included. This sample has 90,000 to 130,000 clones, with about 80% found just once. Input material: PBMCs. Receptors were obtained from a young man in good health and CMV-seropositive.

The V call is TRBV7-6, the J call TRBJ2-5; 9 bases align to TRBD2. Germline-derived CDR1 and CDR2 are SGHVS and FNYEAQ. The CDR3 runs to 14 residues. Trimming at V came to 2 bases and at J to 2 bases, leaving 0 bases not matched to a gene. The CDR3 here is CASSLLAGQETQYF. CDR3 in DNA: TGTGCCAGCAGCTTACTAGCGGGGCAAGAGACCCAGTACTTC.

The chain is built from TRBV10-3 and TRBJ1-5, with D unclear. The CDR3 runs to 14 residues. V was trimmed by 3 bases and J by 3 bases, leaving 9 bases between them. The germline CDR1 and CDR2 sequences are ENHRY and SYGVKD. CDR3 sequence reads: CAISERGNNQPQHF. CDR3 DNA sequence: TGTGCCATCAGTGAACGGGGAAACAATCAGCCCCAGCATTTT.

The chain carries TRBV7-2 and TRBJ2-3; 13 bases are a match to TRBD2. The germline V gene has CDR1 SGHTA and CDR2 FQGNSA. The CDR3 covers 17 residues. Losses at the gene ends were 3 bases for V and 0 bases for J; bases not matched to a gene: 3. CDR3 coding DNA: TGTGCCAGCAGCTTCGGACTAGCGGGGGCTAGCACAGATACGCAGTATTTT. Translating it yields CASSFGLAGASTDTQYF. Full variable domain (outside the CDR3, taken from reference TRBV7-2 and TRBJ2-3): GAGVSQSPSNKVTEKGKDVELRCDPISGHTALYWYRQSLGQGLEFLIYFQGNSAPDKSGLPSDRFSAERTGGSVSTLTIQRTQQEDSAVYLCASSFGLAGASTDTQYFGPGTRLTVL.

The chain uses TRBV6-6 and TRBJ1-1, with D hard to call. The CDR3 is 15 amino acids. Germline V CDR1 and CDR2: MNHNY, SVGAGI (reference sequence). Deletions cut 4 bases from V and 5 bases from J, with 17 bases between. This CDR3 reads CASSSTIALGTEAFF. The DNA of the CDR3 is TGTGCCAGCAGTTCCACAATCGCACTCGGGACTGAAGCTTTCTTT.

The chain is built from TRBV5-1 and TRBJ1-6, with 7 bases aligning to TRBD1. Germline-derived CDR1 and CDR2 are SGHRS and YFSETQ. Trimming removed 2 bases from V and 9 bases from J; junction bases left unmatched: 5. The CDR3 runs to 14 residues. In DNA form, the CDR3 reads TGCGCCAGCAGCTTTCGTTCAGGGGGTTCACCCCTCCACTTT. This sequence encodes CASSFRSGGSPLHF.

Only a few counts were recorded for this clone. The chain carries TRBV6-1 and TRBJ2-3, with 13 bases lining up with TRBD2. Germline V gene sequence: CDR1 MNHNS, CDR2 SASEGT. J lost 5 bases, V lost 4 bases, and 3 bases had no gene match. This CDR3 is built from 15 residues. The CDR3 nucleotides are TGTGCCAGCAGTGGACTAGCGGGGGGCGGAGATACGCAGTATTTT. Encoded protein: CASSGLAGGGDTQYF.

This clone was detected only a few times. This chain uses TRBV6-5 with TRBJ2-7; the match to TRBD1 covers 10 bases. The ends lost 5 bases at V and 8 bases at J; junction bases unmatched: 6. The germline gives CDR1 MNHEY, CDR2 SVGAGI. The CDR3 extends over 13 amino acids. Here the CDR3 reads CASSDGQGEQQYF. CDR3 coding DNA: TGTGCCAGCAGTGACGGACAGGGGGAACAGCAGTACTTC.

V is TRBV28 and J is TRBJ1-6, with D possibly TRBD1 on 5 matching bases. The CDR3 is 13 amino acids. V was cut by 7 bases and J by 5 bases, with 9 bases left in between. Germline CDR1 reads MDHEN; CDR2 reads SYDVKM. The CDR3 is CASTTTDNSPLHF. DNA for the CDR3: TGTGCCAGCACAACGACAGATAATTCACCCCTCCACTTT.

This clone was seen just once. This chain joins TRBV7-9 and TRBJ2-5; D may be TRBD1 (5 bases). V lost 3 bases to trimming and J lost 5 bases, with 13 bases between them. The CDR3 consists of 14 residues. The germline CDR1 and CDR2 sequences are SEHNR and FQNEAQ (reference sequence). The CDR3 is CASSFRVNTETQYF. CDR3 bases: TGTGCCAGCAGCTTCAGGGTGAACACGGAGACCCAGTACTTC.

The V gene is TRBV11-2, the J gene TRBJ2-7; 10 nucleotides agree with TRBD1. V lost 5 bases to trimming and J lost 4 bases; unmatched junction nucleotides: 8. This CDR3 region has 15 residues. CDR1 SGHAT and CDR2 FQNNGV come from the germline V gene. CDR3: CASSPGTGVFYEQYF. The CDR3 DNA reads as TGTGCCAGCAGCCCAGGGACAGGGGTCTTTTACGAGCAGTACTTC.

The chain is built from TRBV28 and TRBJ1-1, with D uncertain. V dropped 4 bases and J dropped 1 base, with 7 bases sitting between them. Germline CDR1 is MDHEN and CDR2 is SYDVKM. This CDR3 is 13 amino acids long. Here the CDR3 reads CASSYGGNTEAFF. The CDR3 DNA reads TGTGCCAGCAGTTACGGAGGGAACACTGAAGCTTTCTTT. The entire variable domain, with the rest obtained from reference TRBV28 and TRBJ1-1, is as follows: DVKVTQSSRYLVKRTGEKVFLECVQDMDHENMFWYRQDPGLGLRLIYFSYDVKMKEKGDIPEGYSVSREKKERFSLILESASTNQTSMYLCASSYGGNTEAFFGQGTRLTVV.

This chain uses TRBV2 with TRBJ1-2, with D possibly matching TRBD1 (5 bases). This CDR3 spans 12 amino acids. Trimming shortened V by 8 bases and J by 7 bases, and 14 bases separated the two germline ends. Germline-derived CDR1 and CDR2 are SNHLY and FYNNEI. In DNA, the CDR3 is TGTGCCAGCGGGGGGGGGAGGCGTGGCTACACCTTC. It codes for CASGGGRRGYTF.

The CDR3 sequence is CASSITGGSSNQPQHF. CDR3 DNA sequence: TGTGCCAGTAGTATAACGGGGGGGTCGTCTAATCAGCCCCAGCATTTT. V usage is TRBV19 and J usage is TRBJ1-5; D is possibly TRBD1 (5 bases). Deletions cut 2 bases from V and 4 bases from J, with 15 bases between. The CDR3 runs 16 residues. Germline-derived CDR1 and CDR2 are LNHDA and SQIVND (reference sequence). Drawing the rest from reference TRBV19 and TRBJ1-5, the complete variable domain is DGGITQSPKYLFRKEGQNVTLSCEQNLNHDAMYWYRQDPGQGLRLIYYSQIVNDFQKGDIAEGYSVSREKKESFPLTVTSAQKNPTAFYLCASSITGGSSNQPQHFGDGTRLSIL.

The rearrangement links TRBV28 to TRBJ2-5; D is perhaps TRBD1 (5 bases). V lost 7 bases and J 2 bases, leaving 17 bases between the germline ends. Per germline, CDR1 MDHEN and CDR2 SYDVKM. This CDR3 is 15 amino acids long. In DNA, the CDR3 is TGTGCCAGCATCAGTCCCCAGGGTCAACAAGAGACCCAGTACTTC. It codes for CASISPQGQQETQYF.

J is TRBJ1-2 and V is TRBV5-6, with a weak D call TRBD1 (5 bases). Per the germline V gene, CDR1 is SGHDT and CDR2 is YYEEEE. Between the trimmed V and J ends, which lost 1 base and 1 base, there was a span of 8 bases. CDR3 size: 14 residues. CDR3 amino acids: CASSLRGNNYGYTF. CDR3 in DNA: TGTGCCAGCAGCTTGAGGGGCAATAACTATGGCTACACCTTC.

The chain is built from TRBV7-2 and TRBJ2-5; 7 nucleotides agree with TRBD2. The CDR3 runs to 15 residues. Trimming took 1 base from V and 3 from J; bases not matched to a gene: 5. CDR1 is SGHTA, CDR2 FQGNSA, per germline. The CDR3 nucleotides are TGTGCCAGCAGCTTAGGAGCGGGGATCAAAGAGACCCAGTACTTC. Translation gives CASSLGAGIKETQYF.

The chain combines TRBV27 with TRBJ1-2; TRBD1 is a possible D gene (6 bases). The germline V gene has CDR1 MNHEY and CDR2 SMNVEV (reference sequence). CDR3 size: 13 residues. Trimming removed 5 bases from V and 8 bases from J, with 15 bases in between. The CDR3 DNA reads as TGTGCCAGCAGTCCCAAGGGGGTATACGGCTACACCTTC. This sequence encodes CASSPKGVYGYTF.

This chain joins TRBV11-2 and TRBJ2-3; 7 bases are shared with TRBD2. The CDR3 has 17 amino acids. Germline values: CDR1 SGHAT, CDR2 FQNNGV. With V trimmed by 5 bases and J by 5 bases, 16 bases remained unmatched. CDR3 sequence reads: CASSPLRAIGGKDTQYF. The DNA for the CDR3 is TGTGCCAGCAGCCCGCTCCGAGCGATCGGGGGGAAAGATACGCAGTATTTT. The full variable domain, with the rest looked up from reference TRBV11-2 and TRBJ2-3, is EAGVAQSPRYKIIEKRQSVAFWCNPISGHATLYWYQQILGQGPKLLIQFQNNGVVDDSQLPKDRFSAERLKGVDSTLKIQPAKLEDSAVYLCASSPLRAIGGKDTQYFGPGTRLTVL.

The rearrangement uses TRBV7-6 and TRBJ2-3; 13 nucleotides match TRBD2. V lost 5 bases to trimming and J lost 0 bases; unmatched junction nucleotides: 8. The CDR3 is 18 residues long. Looked up from germline, CDR1 is SGHVS and CDR2 is FNYEAQ. The CDR3 DNA reads TGTGCCAGCAGCCGACGGACTAGCGGGGGCACTAGCACAGATACGCAGTATTTT. Residues: CASSRRTSGGTSTDTQYF.

This chain joins TRBV7-8 and TRBJ1-1, with D maybe TRBD1 (5 bases). The CDR3 is 14 amino acids. With 4 bases removed from V and 1 base from J, the gap between germline ends came to 10 bases. CDR1 and CDR2 from the germline V gene are SGHVS and FQNEAQ. As DNA, the CDR3 is TGTGCCAGCAGCTCTGGACACCAGAACACTGAAGCTTTCTTT. Its protein product is CASSSGHQNTEAFF.

For the CDR3, the DNA is TGTGCCAGCAGCCCAGTCAGTTTTTCACCCCTCCACTTT. This sequence encodes CASSPVSFSPLHF. The chain has TRBV7-8 and TRBJ1-6; D remains unclear. CDR1 is SGHVS and CDR2 is FQNEAQ in the germline V gene. The CDR3 is 13 amino acids. The ends were cut back, 5 bases at V and 9 bases at J, with 11 bases in the middle.

The chain combines TRBV5-4 with TRBJ2-1; 11 nucleotides match TRBD2. This CDR3 spans 16 amino acids. The germline V gene encodes CDR1 SGHNT and CDR2 YYREEE (reference sequence). Trimming took 4 bases from V and 5 from J; bases not matched to a gene: 8. The CDR3: CASSRAGTSGNNEQFF. CDR3 coding DNA: TGTGCCAGCAGCCGTGCCGGGACTAGCGGTAACAATGAGCAGTTCTTC.

The chain carries TRBV18 and TRBJ2-1; 8 bases map to TRBD1. The V gene's germline CDR1 is KGHSH and CDR2 LQKENI. With 2 bases clipped from V and 7 bases from J, the junction kept 10 bases outside the gene matches. This CDR3 contains 16 residues. Here the CDR3 DNA reads TGTGCCAGCTCACCAAGGGAAAGGACAGGGATGAATGAGCAGTTCTTC. This sequence encodes CASSPRERTGMNEQFF.

The chain is built from TRBV19 and TRBJ1-6; D is uncertain. Germline V gene sequence: CDR1 LNHDA, CDR2 SQIVND (reference sequence). V was cut by 3 bases and J by 9 bases, with 15 bases left in between. This CDR3 has 15 amino acids. CDR3 protein: CASSIPVRGSSPLHF. Here the CDR3 DNA reads TGTGCCAGTAGTATCCCGGTGCGGGGAAGTTCACCCCTCCACTTT.

The CDR3 spells CASSRGTGRSYEQYF. As DNA, the CDR3 is TGCGCCAGCAGCCGCGGGACAGGTCGATCCTACGAGCAGTACTTC. V and J are TRBV4-3 and TRBJ2-7, with 8 bases matching TRBD1. The CDR3 loop spans 15 amino acids. Unmatched junction bases numbered 6, after V lost 4 bases and J lost 1 base. Germline CDR1 is LGHNA and CDR2 is YSLEER.

This chain links TRBV11-3 with TRBJ2-3; 8 bases line up with TRBD1. The CDR3 has 15 residues. Germline loops: CDR1 SGHNT, CDR2 YENEEA. With 8 bases clipped from V and 2 bases from J, the junction kept 9 bases outside the gene matches. DNA for the CDR3: TGTGCCAGCGCAGGGGGCCCACTCACCACAGATACGCAGTATTTT. Protein product: CASAGGPLTTDTQYF.

A few counts support this clone. The chain employs TRBV27 and TRBJ2-6, with TRBD1 matching 10 bases. Germline V gives CDR1 MNHEY, CDR2 SMNVEV (reference sequence). The CDR3 length is 16 residues. V lost 6 bases and J lost 4; bases outside the gene matches: 6. This chain's CDR3 is CASRTGGIGGANVLTF. The DNA for the CDR3 is TGTGCCAGCAGGACAGGGGGCATCGGCGGGGCCAACGTCCTGACTTTC.

This sequence joins TRBV11-3 and TRBJ2-1, with 12 bases that match TRBD2. After removal of 4 bases from V and 8 bases from J, the junction contained 6 bases not matched to a gene. CDR1 and CDR2 from the germline V gene are SGHNT and YENEEA. This CDR3 contains 15 residues. Here the CDR3 reads CASSSTSGGHDEQFF. In nucleotides, the CDR3 is TGTGCCAGCAGCTCCACTAGCGGGGGGCACGATGAGCAGTTCTTC.

This chain connects TRBV7-9 to TRBJ1-1, with 7 bases matching TRBD1. V lost 5 bases, J lost 0 bases, and 6 bases stayed unmatched. Germline CDR1 reads SEHNR; CDR2 reads FQNEAQ (reference sequence). The CDR3 is made up of 15 amino acids. The CDR3 coding sequence is TGTGCCAGCAGCCCCAGGGGGGTCATGAACACTGAAGCTTTCTTT. It codes for CASSPRGVMNTEAFF.

Turning to this clone: One end of the junction fails to match germline, which may point to a read error. The gene calls are TRBV6-5 and TRBJ2-3, with 9 bases matching TRBD2. CDR1 and CDR2 from the germline V gene are MNHEY and SVGAGI. CDR3 length: 16 residues. The CDR3: CASSYKRGTSIDTQYF. In DNA form, the CDR3 reads TGTGCCAGCAGTTACAAGCGGGGGACTAGCATAGATACGCAGTATTTT.

The chain links TRBV28 to TRBJ2-7, with D perhaps matching TRBD1 (6 bases). The V and J ends lost 9 bases and 3 bases respectively, with 18 bases between them. CDR1 is MDHEN and CDR2 is SYDVKM in the germline V gene. The CDR3 runs to 14 residues. The CDR3 is CASTSLGQNYEQYF. The CDR3 DNA is TGTGCCAGTACTTCCCTAGGACAGAACTACGAGCAGTACTTC.

The chain is built from TRBV5-4 and TRBJ1-2; possibly TRBD1 for D (5 bases). V was clipped by 0 bases and J by 1 base, with 10 bases between them. The CDR3 extends over 15 amino acids. In germline, CDR1 is SGHNT, CDR2 YYREEE (reference sequence). The CDR3 is CASSLAVGDNYGYTF. The CDR3 DNA reads TGTGCCAGCAGCTTGGCGGTAGGGGATAACTATGGCTACACCTTC.